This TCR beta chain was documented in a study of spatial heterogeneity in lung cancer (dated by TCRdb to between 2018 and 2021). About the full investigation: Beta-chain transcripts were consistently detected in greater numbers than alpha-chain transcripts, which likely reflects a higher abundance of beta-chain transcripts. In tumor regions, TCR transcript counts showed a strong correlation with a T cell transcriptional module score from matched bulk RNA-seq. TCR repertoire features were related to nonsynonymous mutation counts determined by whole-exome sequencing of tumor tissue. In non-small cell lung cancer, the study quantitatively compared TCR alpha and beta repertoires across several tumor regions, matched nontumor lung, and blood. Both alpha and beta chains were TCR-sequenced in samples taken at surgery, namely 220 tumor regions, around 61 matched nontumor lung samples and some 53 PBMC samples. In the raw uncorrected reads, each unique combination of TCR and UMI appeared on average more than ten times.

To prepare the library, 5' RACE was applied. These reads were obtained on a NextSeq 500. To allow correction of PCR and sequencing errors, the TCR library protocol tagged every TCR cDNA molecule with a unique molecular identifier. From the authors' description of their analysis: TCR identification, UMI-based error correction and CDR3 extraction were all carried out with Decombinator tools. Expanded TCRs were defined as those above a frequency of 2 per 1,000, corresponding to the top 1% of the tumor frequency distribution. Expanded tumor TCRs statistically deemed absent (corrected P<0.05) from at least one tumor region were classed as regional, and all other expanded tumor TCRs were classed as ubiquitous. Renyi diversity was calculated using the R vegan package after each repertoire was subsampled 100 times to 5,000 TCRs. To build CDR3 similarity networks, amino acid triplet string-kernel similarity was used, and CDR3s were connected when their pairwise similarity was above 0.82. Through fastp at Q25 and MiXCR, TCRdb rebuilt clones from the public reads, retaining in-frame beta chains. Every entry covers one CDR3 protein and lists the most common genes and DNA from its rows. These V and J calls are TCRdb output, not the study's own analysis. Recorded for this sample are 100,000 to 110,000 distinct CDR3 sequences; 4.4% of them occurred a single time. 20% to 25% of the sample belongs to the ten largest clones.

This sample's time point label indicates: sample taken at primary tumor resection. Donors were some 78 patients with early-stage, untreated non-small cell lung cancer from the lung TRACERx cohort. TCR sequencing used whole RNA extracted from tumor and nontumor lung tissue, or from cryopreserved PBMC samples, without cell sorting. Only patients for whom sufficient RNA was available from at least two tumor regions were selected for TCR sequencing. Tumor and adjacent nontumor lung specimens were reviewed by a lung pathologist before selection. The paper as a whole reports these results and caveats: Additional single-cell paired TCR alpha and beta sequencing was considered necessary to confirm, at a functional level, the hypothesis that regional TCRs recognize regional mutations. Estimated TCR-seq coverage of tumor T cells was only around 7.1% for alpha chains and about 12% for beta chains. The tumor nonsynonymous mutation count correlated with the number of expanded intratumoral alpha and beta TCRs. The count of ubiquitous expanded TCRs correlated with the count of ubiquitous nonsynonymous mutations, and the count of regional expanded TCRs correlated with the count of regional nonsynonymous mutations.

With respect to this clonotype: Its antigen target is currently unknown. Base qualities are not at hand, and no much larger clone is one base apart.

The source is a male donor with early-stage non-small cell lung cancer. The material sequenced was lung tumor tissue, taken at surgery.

The CDR3 protein: CASTFLREFHNEQFF. The sequenced DNA: TGTGCCAGCACCTTTTTACGGGAGTTTCACAATGAGCAGTTCTTC. The chain uses TRBV13 and TRBJ2-1; TRBD2 is a possible D gene, resting on 6 matching bases. From the cysteine through the phenylalanine, the CDR3 covers 15 amino acids. Only the CDR3 DNA stays, 45 bases, in frame from base 1. V loses 7 bases of germline sequence and J loses 5 bases, and the interval between the two ends is 18 bases. Looking up the germline V gene (reference sequence) yields CDR1 PRHDT and CDR2 FYEKMQ.